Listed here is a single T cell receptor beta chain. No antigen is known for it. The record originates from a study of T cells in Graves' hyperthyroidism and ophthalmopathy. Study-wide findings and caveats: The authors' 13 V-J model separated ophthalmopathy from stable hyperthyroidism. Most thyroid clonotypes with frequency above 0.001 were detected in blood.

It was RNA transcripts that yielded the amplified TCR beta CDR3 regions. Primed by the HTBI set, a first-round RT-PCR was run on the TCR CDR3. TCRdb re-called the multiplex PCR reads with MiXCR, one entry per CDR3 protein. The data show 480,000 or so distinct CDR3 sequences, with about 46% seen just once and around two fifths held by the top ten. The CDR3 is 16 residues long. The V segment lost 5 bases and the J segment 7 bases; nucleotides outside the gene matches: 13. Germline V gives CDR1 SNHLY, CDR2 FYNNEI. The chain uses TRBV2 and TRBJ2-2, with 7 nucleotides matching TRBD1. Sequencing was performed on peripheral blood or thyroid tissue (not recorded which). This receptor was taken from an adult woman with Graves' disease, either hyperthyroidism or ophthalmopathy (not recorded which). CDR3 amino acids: CASSIRGTATVGELFF. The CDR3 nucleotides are TGTGCCAGCAGTATTAGGGGGACAGCGACGGTCGGGGAGCTGTTTTTT.